This T cell receptor beta chain originates from a study of response to subunit inactivated influenza vaccine. On this clonotype: Antigen specificity is unknown.

General study findings and limits: Authors suggested few new T cells are recruited by each seasonal influenza vaccination.

One entry per CDR3 protein results from TCRdb running MiXCR on the RT-PCR reads. The sample lists roughly 500,000 distinct CDR3 sequences; about 17% were seen once. The CDR3 is made up of 17 amino acids. V gave up 6 bases and J gave up 3 bases; unmatched junction bases: 8. The germline gives CDR1 LGHNA, CDR2 YNFKEQ. The chain couples TRBV4-2 to TRBJ2-2; TRBD2 matches 12 bases. This material consisted of CD4+ T cells sorted from PBMCs, taken less than 30 months after vaccination. The source is a man between 50 and 75 years old who received an inactivated influenza vaccine. The chain's CDR3 is CASSRSSGGGYTGELFF. The CDR3 DNA sequence: TGTGCCAGCAGTCGATCTAGCGGGGGGGGATACACCGGGGAGCTGTTTTTT.